This is a list of T cell receptor beta chains from one sample in a study of cytomegalovirus exposure and HLA in healthy donors. The protocol was immunoSEQ multiplex PCR, while the TCRdb copy is restricted to in-frame clones and leaves out a portion. The sample has some 150,000 clones, approximately 64% seen once; the top ten hold 2% to 2.5%. Material for sequencing was PBMCs. These receptors were taken from a middle-aged woman in good health and CMV-seronegative. CDR3s include the opening cysteine and the closing phenylalanine or tryptophan. Fields, in order: J gene, D gene, clone size, V gene, CDR3 protein, CDR3 DNA. The D gene is left open where the match is weak. Expanded clones are given a class, and other clones once, few, many or no size at all.

>TRBJ2-1|TRBD1|NA|TRBV14
CASSFRQGAHEQFF
TGTGCCAGCAGCTTCCGACAGGGGGCGCATGAGCAGTTCTTC
>TRBJ1-4|NA|NA|TRBV6-5
CASSPSAGIGTKLFF
TGTGCCAGCAGTCCCTCGGCGGGGATCGGGACTAAACTGTTTTTT
>TRBJ2-1|TRBD2|few|TRBV27
CASSLVLAGGRGYNEQFF
TGTGCCAGCAGTTTAGTTCTAGCGGGGGGGCGGGGGTACAATGAGCAGTTCTTC
>TRBJ2-1|TRBD2|NA|TRBV7-4
CASSLRRGGEYNEQFF
TGTGCCAGCAGCTTGAGGCGGGGGGGCGAATACAATGAGCAGTTCTTC
>TRBJ1-2|TRBD1|NA|TRBV2
CATTGGRNYGYTF
TGTGCCACCACAGGGGGCCGTAACTATGGCTACACCTTC
>TRBJ2-2|NA|NA|TRBV7-2
CASSPGTAGSGELFF
TGTGCCAGCAGCCCGGGGACCGCGGGGTCCGGGGAGCTGTTTTTT
>TRBJ1-4|TRBD1|NA|TRBV7-9
CASSLFAGQGEKLFF
TGTGCCAGCAGCTTATTCGCGGGACAGGGTGAAAAACTGTTTTTT
>TRBJ1-4|TRBD1|few|TRBV6-4
CASSELGACRDSYEKLFF
TGTGCCAGCAGTGAATTAGGGGCTTGCCGGGACAGTTATGAAAAACTGTTTTTT
>TRBJ1-1|NA|NA|TRBV19
CASSGGLNTEAFF
TGTGCCAGTAGCGGCGGTCTCAACACTGAAGCTTTCTTT
>TRBJ2-7|TRBD1|NA|TRBV5-1
CASSLRTGAYEQYF
TGCGCCAGCAGCTTAAGGACAGGTGCCTACGAGCAGTACTTC
>TRBJ2-5|TRBD2|NA|TRBV7-9
CASSLGLAGRETQYF
TGTGCCAGCAGCTTAGGACTAGCGGGGAGAGAGACCCAGTACTTC
>TRBJ2-4|TRBD2|NA|TRBV2
CASSRQRGGRENIQYF
TGTGCCAGCAGCCGTCAGCGGGGGGGCCGGGAAAACATTCAGTACTTC
>TRBJ1-2|TRBD1|NA|TRBV5-1
CASSYTGQGNGYTF
TGCGCCAGCAGCTACACCGGACAGGGCAATGGCTACACCTTC
>TRBJ1-5|NA|few|TRBV6-5
CASSYSGANQPQHF
TGTGCCAGCAGTTACTCGGGGGCAAATCAGCCCCAGCATTTT
>TRBJ1-1|NA|NA|TRBV10-3
CAIRDSLNTEAFF
TGTGCCATCAGGGACAGTTTGAACACTGAAGCTTTCTTT
>TRBJ1-5|NA|NA|TRBV9
CASSVGLTSNQPQHF
TGTGCCAGCAGCGTAGGACTGACTAGCAATCAGCCCCAGCATTTT
>TRBJ1-5|TRBD1|NA|TRBV30
CAWSWGQGDQPQHF
TGTGCCTGGAGTTGGGGACAGGGAGATCAGCCCCAGCATTTT
>TRBJ1-1|NA|NA|TRBV4-3
CASSQDGGAVNTEAFF
TGCGCCAGCAGCCAAGATGGAGGGGCGGTGAACACTGAAGCTTTCTTT
>TRBJ1-1|TRBD1|NA|TRBV27
CASSPPSGQPRAFF
TGTGCCAGCAGTCCTCCCTCGGGACAGCCTAGAGCTTTCTTT
>TRBJ2-7|NA|NA|TRBV2
CASSATGRSSYEQYF
TGTGCCAGCAGTGCAACAGGGAGATCCTCCTACGAGCAGTACTTC
>TRBJ1-1|TRBD1|NA|TRBV2
CGRQGAFFEAFF
TGTGGACGACAGGGGGCTTTTTTTGAAGCTTTCTTT
>TRBJ1-2|TRBD1|NA|TRBV19
CASRPQGFYGYTF
TGTGCCAGTAGACCACAGGGGTTCTATGGCTACACCTTC
>TRBJ1-4|NA|once|TRBV21-1
CASSPWDRRKAATNEKLFF
TGTGCCAGCAGCCCTTGGGACAGACGTAAGGCTGCAACTAATGAAAAACTGTTTTTT
>TRBJ1-1|NA|few|TRBV13
CASSLGRSNTEAFF
TGTGCCAGCAGCTTAGGTCGCAGTAACACTGAAGCTTTCTTT
>TRBJ1-1|TRBD1|NA|TRBV19
CASGQGVNTEAFF
TGTGCCAGTGGCCAGGGGGTTAACACTGAAGCTTTCTTT
>TRBJ1-1|NA|few|TRBV2
CASRGAGLYTEAFF
TGTGCCAGCAGGGGGGCCGGGCTCTACACTGAAGCTTTCTTT
>TRBJ1-2|NA|NA|TRBV27
CASSAYANYGYTF
TGTGCCAGCAGTGCGTACGCTAACTATGGCTACACCTTC
>TRBJ1-4|NA|NA|TRBV9
CASSVGAVFGANEKLFF
TGTGCCAGCAGCGTAGGCGCAGTCTTCGGAGCTAATGAAAAACTGTTTTTT
>TRBJ2-3|NA|NA|TRBV4-2
CASSQDKGVGADTQYF
TGTGCCAGCAGCCAAGATAAAGGCGTGGGCGCAGATACGCAGTATTTT
>TRBJ1-3|NA|NA|TRBV6-5
CASSYSNAGAIYF
TGTGCCAGCAGTTACTCGAACGCGGGGGCCATATATTTT
>TRBJ2-1|TRBD2|few|TRBV19
CASSKTSGSYSYNEQFF
TGTGCCAGTAGTAAGACTAGCGGCTCATACTCCTACAATGAGCAGTTCTTC
>TRBJ2-1|TRBD2|NA|TRBV5-1
CASTRIAGRTYNEQFF
TGCGCCAGCACTCGAATAGCGGGGCGTACCTACAATGAGCAGTTCTTC
>TRBJ1-4|NA|few|TRBV15
CATSSPSWNRADEKLFF
TGTGCCACCAGCAGCCCCTCCTGGAACAGGGCCGATGAAAAACTGTTTTTT
>TRBJ2-7|NA|once|TRBV5-4
CASSLDNLYEQYF
TGTGCCAGCAGCTTGGACAACCTCTACGAGCAGTACTTC
>TRBJ1-1|NA|NA|TRBV5-1
CASSQFLQENTEAFF
TGCGCCAGCAGCCAATTTCTTCAGGAGAACACTGAAGCTTTCTTT
>TRBJ1-2|NA|NA|TRBV29-1
CSAVMGGGYTF
TGCAGCGCCGTGATGGGGGGGGGCTACACCTTC
>TRBJ2-1|TRBD1|once|TRBV2
CASTGQVVNEQFF
TGTGCCAGCACGGGACAGGTGGTCAATGAGCAGTTCTTC
>TRBJ2-7|NA|NA|TRBV6-6
CASRGGRVNYEQYF
TGTGCCAGCAGGGGGGGACGGGTTAACTACGAGCAGTACTTC
>TRBJ1-1|NA|NA|TRBV5-1
CASSLKVTGYTEAFF
TGCGCCAGCAGCTTGAAGGTGACAGGTTACACTGAAGCTTTCTTT
>TRBJ2-1|TRBD2|NA|TRBV5-1
CASSLVLAGDNEQFF
TGCGCCAGCAGCTTGGTTCTAGCGGGGGACAATGAGCAGTTCTTC
>TRBJ1-2|NA|NA|TRBV7-2
CASSITQGYGYTF
TGTGCCAGCAGTATAACACAGGGCTATGGCTACACCTTC
>TRBJ2-7|NA|NA|TRBV5-1
CASTPVTGFEQYF
TGCGCCAGCACCCCAGTGACGGGTTTCGAGCAGTACTTC
>TRBJ1-1|NA|NA|TRBV25-1
CASSEVVGRRTEAFF
TGTGCCAGCAGTGAAGTGGTCGGAAGGAGGACTGAAGCTTTCTTT
>TRBJ1-4|NA|NA|TRBV11-2
CASSRRSGHPATNEKLFF
TGTGCCAGCAGCCGTCGGTCCGGACACCCTGCAACTAATGAAAAACTGTTTTTT
>TRBJ1-5|NA|NA|TRBV19
CASSNPSQGLSQPQHF
TGTGCCAGTAGTAACCCATCCCAGGGGCTGAGTCAGCCCCAGCATTTT
>TRBJ2-5|TRBD1|NA|TRBV7-9
CASSFAPGQGEETQYF
TGTGCCAGCAGCTTTGCGCCGGGACAGGGTGAAGAGACCCAGTACTTC
>TRBJ2-7|TRBD2|NA|TRBV6-5
CASSQRGPSYEQYF
TGTGCCAGCAGCCAGCGGGGGCCCTCCTACGAGCAGTACTTC
>TRBJ2-2|NA|once|TRBV5-1
CASSLAGEGTGEVFF
TGCGCCAGCAGCTTGGCAGGGGAGGGCACCGGGGAGGTGTTTTTT
>TRBJ1-2|NA|NA|TRBV28
CASSTVEDGYTF
TGTGCCAGCAGTACCGTAGAGGATGGCTACACCTTC
>TRBJ2-1|NA|NA|TRBV7-3
CASSLGGANYNEQFF
TGTGCCAGCAGTCTGGGGGGGGCGAACTACAATGAGCAGTTCTTC
>TRBJ1-1|NA|NA|TRBV6-5
CASRPREVDTEAFF
TGTGCCAGCAGACCTAGGGAGGTTGACACTGAAGCTTTCTTT
>TRBJ1-1|NA|NA|TRBV10-1
CASSEGGSNTEAFF
TGCGCCAGCAGTGAGGGCGGATCGAACACTGAAGCTTTCTTT
>TRBJ1-1|TRBD1|NA|TRBV6-5
CASSYSTGEVNTEAFF
TGTGCCAGCAGTTACTCGACAGGGGAAGTGAACACTGAAGCTTTCTTT